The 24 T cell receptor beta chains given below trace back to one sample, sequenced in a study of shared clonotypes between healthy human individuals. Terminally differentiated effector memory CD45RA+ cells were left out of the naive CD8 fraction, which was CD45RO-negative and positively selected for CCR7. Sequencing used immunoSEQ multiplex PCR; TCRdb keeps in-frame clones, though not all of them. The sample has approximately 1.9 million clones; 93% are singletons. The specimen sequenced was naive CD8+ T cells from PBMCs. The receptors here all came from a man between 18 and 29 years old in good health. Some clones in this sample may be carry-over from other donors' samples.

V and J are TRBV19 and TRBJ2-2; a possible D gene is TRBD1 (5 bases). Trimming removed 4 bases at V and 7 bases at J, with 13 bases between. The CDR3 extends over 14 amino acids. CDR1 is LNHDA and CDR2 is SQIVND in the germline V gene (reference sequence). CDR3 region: CASSTSTAGGELFF. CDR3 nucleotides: TGTGCCAGTAGTACCTCGACAGCAGGCGGGGAGCTGTTTTTT.

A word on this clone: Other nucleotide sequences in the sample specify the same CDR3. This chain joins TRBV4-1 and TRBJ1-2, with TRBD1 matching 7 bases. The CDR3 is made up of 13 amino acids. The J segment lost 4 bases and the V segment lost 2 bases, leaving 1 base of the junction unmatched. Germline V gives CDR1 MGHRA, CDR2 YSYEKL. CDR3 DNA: TGCGCCAGCAGCCAACGGACAGGCTATGGCTACACCTTC. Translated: CASSQRTGYGYTF.

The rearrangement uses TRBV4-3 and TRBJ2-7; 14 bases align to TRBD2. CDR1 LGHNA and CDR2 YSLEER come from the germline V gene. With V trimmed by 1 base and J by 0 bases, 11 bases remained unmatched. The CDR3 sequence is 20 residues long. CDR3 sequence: CASSQAGLAGEDPSSYEQYF. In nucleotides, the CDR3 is TGCGCCAGCAGCCAAGCGGGACTAGCGGGAGAGGACCCTAGCTCCTACGAGCAGTACTTC.

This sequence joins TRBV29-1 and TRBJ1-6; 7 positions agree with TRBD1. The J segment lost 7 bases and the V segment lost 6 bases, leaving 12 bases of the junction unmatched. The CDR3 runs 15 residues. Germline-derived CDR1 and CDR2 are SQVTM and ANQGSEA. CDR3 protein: CSVSNDRDPNSPLHF. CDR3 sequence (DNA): TGCAGCGTCTCTAATGACAGGGATCCGAATTCACCCCTCCACTTT. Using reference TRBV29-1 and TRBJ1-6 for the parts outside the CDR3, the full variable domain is SAVISQKPSRDICQRGTSLTIQCQVDSQVTMMFWYRQQPGQSLTLIATANQGSEATYESGFVIDKFPISRPNLTFSTLTVSNMSPEDSSIYLCSVSNDRDPNSPLHFGNGTRLTVT.

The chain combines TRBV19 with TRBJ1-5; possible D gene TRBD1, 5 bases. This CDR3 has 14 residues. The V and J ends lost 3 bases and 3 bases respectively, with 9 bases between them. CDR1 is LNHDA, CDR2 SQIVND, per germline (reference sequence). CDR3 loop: CASSMGGDNQPQHF. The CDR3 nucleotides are TGTGCCAGTAGTATGGGAGGGGACAATCAGCCCCAGCATTTT.

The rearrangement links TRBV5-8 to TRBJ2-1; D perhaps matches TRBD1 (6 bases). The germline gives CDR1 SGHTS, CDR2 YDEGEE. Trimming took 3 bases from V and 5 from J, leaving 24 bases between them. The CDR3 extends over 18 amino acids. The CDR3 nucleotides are TGTGCCAGCAGCTCCAAGCCGGGGTGGGGACAAAAAGACAATGAGCAGTTCTTC. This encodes CASSSKPGWGQKDNEQFF.

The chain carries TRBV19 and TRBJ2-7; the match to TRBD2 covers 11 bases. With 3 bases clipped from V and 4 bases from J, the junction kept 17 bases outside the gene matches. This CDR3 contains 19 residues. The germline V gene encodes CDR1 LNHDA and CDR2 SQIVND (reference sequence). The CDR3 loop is CASSMVPTSGRSRVYEQYF. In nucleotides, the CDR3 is TGTGCCAGTAGTATGGTCCCTACTAGCGGGAGAAGTCGAGTATACGAGCAGTACTTC.

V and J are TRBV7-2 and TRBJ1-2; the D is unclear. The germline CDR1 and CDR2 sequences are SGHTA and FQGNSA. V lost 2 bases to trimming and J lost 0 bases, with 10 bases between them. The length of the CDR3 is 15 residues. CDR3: CASSLSRGANYGYTF. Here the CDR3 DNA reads TGTGCCAGCAGCTTAAGCCGAGGAGCTAACTATGGCTACACCTTC.

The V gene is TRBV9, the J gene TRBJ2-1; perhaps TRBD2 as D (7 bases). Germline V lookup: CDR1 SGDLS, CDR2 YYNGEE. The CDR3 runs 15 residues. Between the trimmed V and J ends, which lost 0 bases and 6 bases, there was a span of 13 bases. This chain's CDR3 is CASSVVGGGSNEQFF. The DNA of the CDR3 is TGTGCCAGCAGCGTAGTAGGGGGAGGGAGCAATGAGCAGTTCTTC.

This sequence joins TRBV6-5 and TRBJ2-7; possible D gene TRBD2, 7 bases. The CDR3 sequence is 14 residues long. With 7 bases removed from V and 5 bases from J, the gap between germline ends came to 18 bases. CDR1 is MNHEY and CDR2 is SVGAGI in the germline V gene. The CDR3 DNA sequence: TGTGCCAGCAAGGGGGGGTGGGTGGAAGACGAGCAGTACTTC. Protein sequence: CASKGGWVEDEQYF.

CDR3 coding DNA: TGTGCCAGCAGCTCCGGACCTGGCACTGAAGCTTTCTTT. Encoded protein: CASSSGPGTEAFF. This rearrangement joins TRBV5-4 to TRBJ1-1, with no clear D. Trimming removed 3 bases at V and 4 bases at J, with 10 bases between. Looked up from germline, CDR1 is SGHNT and CDR2 is YYREEE (reference sequence). The CDR3 extends over 13 amino acids. Supplemented by reference TRBV5-4 and TRBJ1-1, the full variable domain reads ETGVTQSPTHLIKTRGQQVTLRCSSQSGHNTVSWYQQALGQGPQFIFQYYREEENGRGNFPPRFSGLQFPNYSSELNVNALELDDSALYLCASSSGPGTEAFFGQGTRLTVV.

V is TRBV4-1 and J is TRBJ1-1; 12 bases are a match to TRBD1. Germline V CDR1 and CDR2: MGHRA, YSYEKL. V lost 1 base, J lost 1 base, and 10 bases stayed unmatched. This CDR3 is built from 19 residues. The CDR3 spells CASSQVSVGQGARNTEAFF. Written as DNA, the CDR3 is TGCGCCAGCAGCCAAGTAAGTGTGGGACAGGGGGCGAGGAACACTGAAGCTTTCTTT.

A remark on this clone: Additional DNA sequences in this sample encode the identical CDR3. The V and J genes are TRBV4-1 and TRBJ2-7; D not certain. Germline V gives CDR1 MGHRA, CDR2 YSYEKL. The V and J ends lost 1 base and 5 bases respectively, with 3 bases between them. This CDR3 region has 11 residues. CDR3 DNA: TGCGCCAGCAGCCAAGCCAACGAGCAGTACTTC. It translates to CASSQANEQYF.

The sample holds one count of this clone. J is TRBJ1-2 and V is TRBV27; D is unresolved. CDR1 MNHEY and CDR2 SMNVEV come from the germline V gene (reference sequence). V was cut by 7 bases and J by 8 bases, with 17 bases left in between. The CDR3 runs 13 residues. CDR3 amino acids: CASKHGLHVGYTF. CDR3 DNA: TGTGCCAGCAAACACGGCCTGCACGTAGGCTACACCTTC.

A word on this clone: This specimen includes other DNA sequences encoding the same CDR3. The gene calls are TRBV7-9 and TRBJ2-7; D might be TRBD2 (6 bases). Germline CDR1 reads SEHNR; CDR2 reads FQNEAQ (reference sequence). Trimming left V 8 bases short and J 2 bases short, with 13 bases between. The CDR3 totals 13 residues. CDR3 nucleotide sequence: TGTGCCAGCCGGCGGGACTCGACCTACGAGCAGTACTTC. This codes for CASRRDSTYEQYF.

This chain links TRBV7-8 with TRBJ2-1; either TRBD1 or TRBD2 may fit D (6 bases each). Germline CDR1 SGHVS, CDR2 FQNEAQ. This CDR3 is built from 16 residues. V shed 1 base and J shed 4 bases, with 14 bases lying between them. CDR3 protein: CASSLGGAAAYNEQFF. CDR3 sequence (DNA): TGTGCCAGCAGCTTAGGGGGGGCGGCAGCTTACAATGAGCAGTTCTTC.

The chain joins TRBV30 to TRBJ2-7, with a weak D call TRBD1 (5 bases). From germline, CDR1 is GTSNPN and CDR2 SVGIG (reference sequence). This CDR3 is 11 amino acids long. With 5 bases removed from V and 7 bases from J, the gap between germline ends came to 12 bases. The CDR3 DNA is TGTGCCTGGGGGCGGACACCGGAGCAGTACTTC. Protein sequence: CAWGRTPEQYF. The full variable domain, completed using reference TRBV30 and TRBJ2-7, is SQTIHQWPATLVQPVGSPLSLECTVEGTSNPNLYWYRQAAGRGLQLLFYSVGIGQISSEVPQNLSASRPQDRQFILSSKKLLLSDSGFYLCAWGRTPEQYFGPGTRLTVT.

The CDR3 is CASSYSIVSGELFF. In DNA, the CDR3 is TGTGCCAGCAGTTACTCTATAGTATCTGGGGAGCTGTTTTTT. This chain connects TRBV6-5 to TRBJ2-2; D remains ambiguous. CDR1 is MNHEY and CDR2 is SVGAGI in the germline V gene. The CDR3 has 14 residues. Deletions cut 0 bases from V and 8 bases from J, with 10 bases between.

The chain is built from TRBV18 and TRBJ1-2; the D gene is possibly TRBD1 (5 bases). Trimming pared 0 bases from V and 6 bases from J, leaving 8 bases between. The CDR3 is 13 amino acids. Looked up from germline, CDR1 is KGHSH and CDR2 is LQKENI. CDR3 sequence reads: CASSPPGPDGYTF. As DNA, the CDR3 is TGTGCCAGCTCACCACCGGGGCCAGATGGCTACACCTTC. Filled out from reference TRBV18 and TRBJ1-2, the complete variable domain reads NAGVMQNPRHLVRRRGQEARLRCSPMKGHSHVYWYRQLPEEGLKFMVYLQKENIIDESGMPKERFSAEFPKEGPSILRIQQVVRGDSAAYFCASSPPGPDGYTFGSGTRLTVV.

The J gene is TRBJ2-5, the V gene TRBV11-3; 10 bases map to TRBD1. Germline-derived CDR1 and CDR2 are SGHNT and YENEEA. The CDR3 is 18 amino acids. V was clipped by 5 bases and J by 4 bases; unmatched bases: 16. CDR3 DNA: TGTGCCAGCAGCCCGGCCTGGGACAGGGGTGATCGCCGAGAGACCCAGTACTTC. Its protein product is CASSPAWDRGDRRETQYF.

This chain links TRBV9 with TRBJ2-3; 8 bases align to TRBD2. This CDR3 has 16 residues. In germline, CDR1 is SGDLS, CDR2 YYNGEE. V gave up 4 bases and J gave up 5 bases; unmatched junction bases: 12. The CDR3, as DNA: TGTGCCAGCAGCCAGAATGGTCGGGAGGGGATAGATACGCAGTATTTT. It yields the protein CASSQNGREGIDTQYF. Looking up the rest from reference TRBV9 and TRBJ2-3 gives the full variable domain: DSGVTQTPKHLITATGQRVTLRCSPRSGDLSVYWYQQSLDQGLQFLIQYYNGEERAKGNILERFSAQQFPDLHSELNLSSLELGDSALYFCASSQNGREGIDTQYFGPGTRLTVL.

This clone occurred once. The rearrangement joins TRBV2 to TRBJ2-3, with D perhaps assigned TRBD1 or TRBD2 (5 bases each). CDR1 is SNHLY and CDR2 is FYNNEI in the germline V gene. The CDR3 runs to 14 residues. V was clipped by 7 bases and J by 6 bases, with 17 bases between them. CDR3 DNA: TGTGCCAGCATGGTCCGGGATCGGGACGATACGCAGTATTTT. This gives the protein CASMVRDRDDTQYF.

CDR3: CASSPWGRGHQPQHF. The CDR3 coding sequence is TGTGCCAGCAGTCCCTGGGGCAGGGGGCATCAGCCCCAGCATTTT. V and J are TRBV28 and TRBJ1-5; TRBD1 agrees at 8 bases. The CDR3 runs 15 residues. Germline V lookup: CDR1 MDHEN, CDR2 SYDVKM. The V gene end was trimmed by 5 bases and the J gene end by 5 bases; junction bases not matched to a gene: 8.

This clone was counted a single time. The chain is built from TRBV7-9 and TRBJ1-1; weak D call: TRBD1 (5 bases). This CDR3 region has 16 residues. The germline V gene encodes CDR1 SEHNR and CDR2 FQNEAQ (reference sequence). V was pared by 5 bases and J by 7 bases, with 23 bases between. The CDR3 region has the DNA TGTGCCAGCAGCCCGTTTGGACCGGGGGGGATTTTTGAAGCTTTCTTT. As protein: CASSPFGPGGIFEAFF.